Below, 12 T cell receptor beta chains from the same sample are listed, as sequenced in a study of blood T cell repertoires in COVID-19. The data were produced by immunoSEQ multiplex PCR, yet TCRdb's version contains in-frame clones alone and is incomplete. The table includes roughly 380,000 clones, 88% detected once. The sample was PBMCs or T cells enriched from blood (not recorded which). These receptors came from a woman aged 25 to 39 who had been exposed to COVID-19.

The chain uses TRBV19 and TRBJ1-6; D gene ambiguous. Germline loops: CDR1 LNHDA, CDR2 SQIVND (reference sequence). This CDR3 is built from 16 residues. V was trimmed by 6 bases and J by 5 bases, leaving 17 bases between them. The CDR3 sequence: CASRASVNRDNSPLHF. CDR3 nucleotide sequence: TGTGCCAGTAGGGCGTCTGTCAACCGGGATAATTCACCCCTCCACTTT.

The gene calls are TRBV14 and TRBJ2-3; D gene ambiguous. Between the trimmed V and J ends, which lost 0 bases and 0 bases, there was a span of 13 bases. The CDR3 extends over 17 amino acids. Germline assignment: CDR1 SGHDN and CDR2 FVKESK. CDR3 residues: CASSQDVIAVSTDTQYF. The CDR3 DNA sequence: TGTGCCAGCAGCCAAGATGTCATCGCGGTCAGCACAGATACGCAGTATTTT.

The CDR3 reads CASSQLPDLRGYEQYF. DNA for the CDR3: TGTGCCAGCAGCCAACTCCCCGATCTCAGGGGCTACGAGCAGTACTTC. The chain is built from TRBV7-6 and TRBJ2-7, with a weak D call TRBD1 (6 bases). Deletions cut 5 bases from V and 3 bases from J, with 20 bases between. The CDR3 is 16 amino acids. CDR1 SGHVS and CDR2 FNYEAQ come from the germline V gene.

This chain links TRBV12-3 or TRBV12-4 with TRBJ1-4; possibly TRBD1 for D (6 bases). The CDR3 has 13 residues. V was trimmed by 10 bases and J by 4 bases, leaving 13 bases between them. CDR3 coding DNA: TGTGCCACGACCGGACAGATTAATGAAAAACTGTTTTTT. Encoded protein: CATTGQINEKLFF.

The CDR3 spells CASSDRGHGGYTF. The DNA of the CDR3 is TGTGCCAGCAGCGACAGGGGGCACGGTGGCTACACCTTC. The rearrangement links TRBV9 to TRBJ1-2; 9 bases map to TRBD1. The CDR3 totals 13 residues. CDR1 SGDLS and CDR2 YYNGEE come from the germline V gene. The V segment lost 3 bases and the J segment 7 bases; nucleotides outside the gene matches: 4.

The chain recombines TRBV7-9 with TRBJ2-5; a possible D gene is TRBD2 (6 bases). Looked up from germline, CDR1 is SEHNR and CDR2 is FQNEAQ (reference sequence). V lost 6 bases to trimming and J lost 7 bases, with 18 bases between them. The CDR3 is 14 residues long. The CDR3 region has the DNA TGTGCCAGCAGACCCTCTAGCGCTGGGGGGACCCAGTACTTC. It yields the protein CASRPSSAGGTQYF.

This chain connects TRBV13 to TRBJ1-2; D is unclear. The CDR3 covers 14 residues. Trimming left V 0 bases short and J 4 bases short, with 9 bases between. Germline CDR1 reads PRHDT; CDR2 reads FYEKMQ (reference sequence). The chain's CDR3 is CASSLGTRIYGYTF. The CDR3 region has the DNA TGTGCCAGCAGCTTAGGTACCAGGATCTATGGCTACACCTTC.

The rearrangement links TRBV2 to TRBJ1-1; possible D gene TRBD1, 6 bases. The germline CDR1 and CDR2 sequences are SNHLY and FYNNEI. The CDR3 spans 12 residues. V was trimmed by 6 bases and J by 5 bases, leaving 10 bases between them. The CDR3 coding sequence is TGTGCCAGCAGGCAGGGGTGGACTGAAGCTTTCTTT. Translating it yields CASRQGWTEAFF.

The chain joins TRBV7-9 to TRBJ1-2; 8 bases fit TRBD1. Germline lookup yields CDR1 SEHNR and CDR2 FQNEAQ (reference sequence). This CDR3 contains 15 residues. Trimming removed 5 bases from V and 4 bases from J; junction bases left unmatched: 9. The CDR3 nucleotides read TGTGCCAGCAGCGGCCAGGGGGCGCAAATCTATGGCTACACCTTC. It specifies CASSGQGAQIYGYTF.

This chain connects TRBV3-1 (or the pseudogene TRBV3-2) to TRBJ1-1, with TRBD1 identical over 8 bases. The CDR3 contains 12 residues. The V gene end was trimmed by 10 bases and the J gene end by 9 bases; junction bases not matched to a gene: 10. Germline V CDR1 and CDR2: LGHDT, YNNKEL (reference sequence). This chain's CDR3 is CATSLPRGQAFF. CDR3 bases: TGTGCCACCTCACTCCCCAGGGGGCAAGCTTTCTTT.

The chain links TRBV5-4 to TRBJ2-4; tentatively, D is TRBD2 (5 bases). Germline loops: CDR1 SGHNT, CDR2 YYREEE (reference sequence). This CDR3 contains 16 residues. V dropped 6 bases and J dropped 0 bases, with 16 bases sitting between them. Here the CDR3 reads CASTHGELLAKNIQYF. CDR3 sequence (DNA): TGTGCCAGCACCCACGGGGAGCTGCTAGCCAAAAACATTCAGTACTTC.

This chain links TRBV10-2 with TRBJ2-7, with D tentatively TRBD1 (5 bases). Germline V gene data show CDR1 as WSHSY and CDR2 as SAAADI. This CDR3 comprises 13 residues. V gave up 2 bases and J gave up 5 bases, with 10 bases separating them. CDR3 DNA sequence: TGCGCCAGCAGTGAGAGAGCCAGGGACGAGCAGTACTTC. This sequence encodes CASSERARDEQYF.